A single T cell receptor (beta chain) is shown here with its context. Its antigen is undetermined. As for time point: sample taken at primary tumor resection. The input material, whole RNA from tumor, nontumor lung or frozen PBMC, was sequenced unsorted. This record comes from a study of spatial heterogeneity in lung cancer. General study results and limits: Ubiquitous expanded tumor TCRs appeared in blood more at resection than follow-up.

CDR1 is WSHSY and CDR2 is SAAADI in the germline V gene. Trimming left V 8 bases short and J 3 bases short, with 16 bases between. The CDR3 contains 15 residues. Every TCR cDNA molecule bore its own unique molecular identifier. A single record per CDR3 protein comes from TCRdb applying MiXCR to the 5' RACE reads. Of about 75,000 distinct CDR3 sequences in the sample, 13% were seen once. The genes are TRBV10-2 and TRBJ2-2, with D perhaps matching TRBD2 (5 bases). This sample comprised PBMCs, obtained at surgery. The receptor was isolated from a male donor with early-stage non-small cell lung cancer. The CDR3 region is CASSTQGGHTGELFF. The CDR3 DNA reads TGCGCCAGCTCCACTCAAGGAGGACACACCGGGGAGCTGTTTTTT.